The 2 T cell receptor beta chains in this list originate from one sample, sequenced in a study of blood T cell repertoires in COVID-19. Assay: immunoSEQ multiplex PCR; the TCRdb copy retains only in-frame clones and omits some. The table has about 410,000 clones, just over 85% seen once. The sequenced sample consisted of peripheral blood. Receptor source: a woman aged 25 to 39 with active or convalescent COVID-19.

The chain joins TRBV10-2 to TRBJ1-1; TRBD1 agrees at 11 bases. CDR1 is WSHSY and CDR2 is SAAADI in the germline V gene. The CDR3 is made up of 14 amino acids. V was pared by 9 bases and J by 0 bases, with 3 bases of the junction left unmatched. CDR3 sequence: CASGTGGMNTEAFF. The DNA for the CDR3 is TGCGCCAGTGGGACAGGGGGAATGAACACTGAAGCTTTCTTT.

The V gene is TRBV9, the J gene TRBJ2-5, with D unclear. Trimming stripped 1 base from V and 2 bases from J, with 6 bases between. Germline CDR1 SGDLS, CDR2 YYNGEE. The CDR3 runs to 13 residues. CDR3 loop: CASSVSNQETQYF. CDR3 DNA sequence: TGTGCCAGCAGCGTATCCAATCAAGAGACCCAGTACTTC.